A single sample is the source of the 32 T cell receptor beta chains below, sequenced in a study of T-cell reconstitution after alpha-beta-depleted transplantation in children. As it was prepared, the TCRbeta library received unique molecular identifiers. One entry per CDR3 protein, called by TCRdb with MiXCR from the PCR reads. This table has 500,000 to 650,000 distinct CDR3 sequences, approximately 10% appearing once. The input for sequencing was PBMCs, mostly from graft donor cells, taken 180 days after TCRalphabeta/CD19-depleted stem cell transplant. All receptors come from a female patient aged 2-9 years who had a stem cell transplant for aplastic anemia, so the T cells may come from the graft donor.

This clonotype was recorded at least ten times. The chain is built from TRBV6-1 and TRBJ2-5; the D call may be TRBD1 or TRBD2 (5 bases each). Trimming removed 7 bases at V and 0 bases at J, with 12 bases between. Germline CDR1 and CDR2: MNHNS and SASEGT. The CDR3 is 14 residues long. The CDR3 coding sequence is TGTGCCAGCATCAAACAGGACTACCAAGAGACCCAGTACTTC. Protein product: CASIKQDYQETQYF.

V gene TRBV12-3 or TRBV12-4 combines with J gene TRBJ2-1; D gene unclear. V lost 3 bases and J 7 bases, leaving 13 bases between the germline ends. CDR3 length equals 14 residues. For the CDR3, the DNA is TGTGCCAGCAGTTTTCTGGGTGGCGGAAATGAGCAGTTCTTC. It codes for CASSFLGGGNEQFF.

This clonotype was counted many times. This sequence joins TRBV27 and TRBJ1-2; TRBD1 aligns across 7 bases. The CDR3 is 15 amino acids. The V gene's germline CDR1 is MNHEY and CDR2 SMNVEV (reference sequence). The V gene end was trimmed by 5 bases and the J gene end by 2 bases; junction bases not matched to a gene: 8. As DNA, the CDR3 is TGTGCCAGCAGTCCCCGACAGGGTTCCAACTATGGCTACACCTTC. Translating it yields CASSPRQGSNYGYTF.

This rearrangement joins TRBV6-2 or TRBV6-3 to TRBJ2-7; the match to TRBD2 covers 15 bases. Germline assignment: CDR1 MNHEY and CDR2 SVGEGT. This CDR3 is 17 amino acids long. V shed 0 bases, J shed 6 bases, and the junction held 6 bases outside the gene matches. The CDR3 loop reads CASSYSKGLAGGGEQYV. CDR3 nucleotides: TGTGCCAGCAGTTACTCAAAGGGACTAGCGGGAGGTGGCGAGCAGTACGTC.

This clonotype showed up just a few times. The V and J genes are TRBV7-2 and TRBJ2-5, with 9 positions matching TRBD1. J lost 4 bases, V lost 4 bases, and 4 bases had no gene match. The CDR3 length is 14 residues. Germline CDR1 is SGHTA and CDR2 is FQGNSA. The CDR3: CASSSDRGSETQYF. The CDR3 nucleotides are TGTGCCAGCAGCTCCGACAGGGGGTCAGAGACCCAGTACTTC.

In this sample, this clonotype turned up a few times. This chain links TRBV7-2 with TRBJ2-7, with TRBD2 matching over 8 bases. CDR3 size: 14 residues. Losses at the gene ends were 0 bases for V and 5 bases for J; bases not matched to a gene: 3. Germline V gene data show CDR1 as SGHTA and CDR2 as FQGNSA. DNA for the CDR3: TGTGCCAGCAGCTTAGCGGGACTAGGGGACGAGCAGTACTTC. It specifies CASSLAGLGDEQYF.

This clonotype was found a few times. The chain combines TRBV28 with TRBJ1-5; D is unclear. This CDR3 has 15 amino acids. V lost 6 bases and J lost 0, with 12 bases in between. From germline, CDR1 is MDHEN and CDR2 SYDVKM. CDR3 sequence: CASSPHRYSNQPQHF. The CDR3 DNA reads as TGTGCCAGCAGCCCGCACAGATATAGCAATCAGCCCCAGCATTTT.

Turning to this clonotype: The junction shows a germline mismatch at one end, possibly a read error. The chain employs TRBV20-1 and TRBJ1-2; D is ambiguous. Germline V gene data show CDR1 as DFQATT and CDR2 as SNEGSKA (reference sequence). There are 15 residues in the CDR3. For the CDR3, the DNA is TGCAGTGCCACGGGATCCACGGAACAAAACTATGGCTACCCCTTC. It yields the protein CSATGSTEQNYGYPF.

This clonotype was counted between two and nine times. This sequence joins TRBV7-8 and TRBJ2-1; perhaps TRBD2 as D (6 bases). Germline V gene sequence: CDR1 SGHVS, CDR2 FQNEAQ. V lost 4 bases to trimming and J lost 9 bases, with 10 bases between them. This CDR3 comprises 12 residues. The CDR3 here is CASSWRGTEQFF. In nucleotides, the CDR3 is TGTGCCAGCAGCTGGCGGGGCACTGAGCAGTTCTTC.

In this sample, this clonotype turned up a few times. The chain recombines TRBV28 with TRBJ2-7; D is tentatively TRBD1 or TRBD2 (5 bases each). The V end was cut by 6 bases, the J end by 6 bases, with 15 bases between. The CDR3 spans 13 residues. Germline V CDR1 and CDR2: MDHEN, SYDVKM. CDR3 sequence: CASRVPEGSEQYF. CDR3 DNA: TGTGCCAGCAGGGTCCCTGAGGGGAGCGAGCAGTACTTC.

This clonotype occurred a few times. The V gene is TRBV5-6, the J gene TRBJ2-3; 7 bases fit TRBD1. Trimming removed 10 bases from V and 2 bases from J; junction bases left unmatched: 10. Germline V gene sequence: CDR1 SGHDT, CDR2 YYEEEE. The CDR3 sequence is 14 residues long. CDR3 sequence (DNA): TGTGCCGCAGGGGGAAAGCGATACACAGATACGCAGTATTTT. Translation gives CAAGGKRYTDTQYF.

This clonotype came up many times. The CDR3 region is CASSAGTGETQYF. The CDR3 region has the DNA TGTGCCAGCAGCGCCGGGACAGGAGAGACCCAGTACTTC. V gene TRBV7-9 combines with J gene TRBJ2-5; 8 bases map to TRBD1. Germline V gene sequence: CDR1 SEHNR, CDR2 FQNEAQ (reference sequence). Unmatched junction bases numbered 3, after V lost 5 bases and J lost 4 bases. There are 13 residues in the CDR3.

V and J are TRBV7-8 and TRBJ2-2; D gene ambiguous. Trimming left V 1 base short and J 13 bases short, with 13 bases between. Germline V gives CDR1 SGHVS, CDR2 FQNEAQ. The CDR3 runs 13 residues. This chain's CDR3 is CASSLVDARSLFF. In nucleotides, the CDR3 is TGTGCCAGCAGCTTAGTTGACGCCCGGTCGCTGTTTTTT.

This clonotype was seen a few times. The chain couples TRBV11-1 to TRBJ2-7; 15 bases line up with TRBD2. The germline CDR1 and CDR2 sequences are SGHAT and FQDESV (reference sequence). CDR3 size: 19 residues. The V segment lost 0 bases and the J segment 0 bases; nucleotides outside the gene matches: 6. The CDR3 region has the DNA TGTGCCAGCAGCTTAGCAGGGACTAGCGGGAGGCAGAGCTCCTACGAGCAGTACTTC. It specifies CASSLAGTSGRQSSYEQYF.

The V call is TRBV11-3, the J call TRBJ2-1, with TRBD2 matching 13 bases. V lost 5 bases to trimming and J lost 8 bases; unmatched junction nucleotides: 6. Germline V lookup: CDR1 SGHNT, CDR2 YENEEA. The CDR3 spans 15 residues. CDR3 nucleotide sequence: TGTGCCAGCAGCACAAGGACTAGCGGGAGTCATGAGCAGTTCTTC. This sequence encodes CASSTRTSGSHEQFF.

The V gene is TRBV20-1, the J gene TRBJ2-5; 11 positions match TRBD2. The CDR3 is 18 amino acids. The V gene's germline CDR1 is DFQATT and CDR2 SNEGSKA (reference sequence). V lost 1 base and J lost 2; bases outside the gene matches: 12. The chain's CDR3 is CSARGLAGGPNPQETQYF. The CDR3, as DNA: TGCAGTGCTAGAGGTCTAGCGGGAGGCCCCAACCCTCAAGAGACCCAGTACTTC.

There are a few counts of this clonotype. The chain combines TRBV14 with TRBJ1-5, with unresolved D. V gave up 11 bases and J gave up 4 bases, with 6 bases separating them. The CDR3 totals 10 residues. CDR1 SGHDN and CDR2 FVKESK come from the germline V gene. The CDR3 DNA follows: TGTGCCGCCGGTAATCAGCCCCAGCATTTT. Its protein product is CAAGNQPQHF.

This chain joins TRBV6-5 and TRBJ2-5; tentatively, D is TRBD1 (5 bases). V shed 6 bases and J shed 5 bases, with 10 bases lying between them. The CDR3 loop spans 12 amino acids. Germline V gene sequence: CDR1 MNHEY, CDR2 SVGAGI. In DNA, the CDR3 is TGTGCCAGCAGGCCCCCAGGGGAGACCCAGTACTTC. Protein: CASRPPGETQYF.

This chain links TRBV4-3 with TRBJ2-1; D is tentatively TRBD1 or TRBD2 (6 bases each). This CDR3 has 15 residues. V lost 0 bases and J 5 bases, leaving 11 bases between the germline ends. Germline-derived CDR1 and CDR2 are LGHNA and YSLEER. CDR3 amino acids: CASSQEQGGDNEQFF. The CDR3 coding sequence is TGCGCCAGCAGCCAAGAACAGGGCGGGGACAATGAGCAGTTCTTC.

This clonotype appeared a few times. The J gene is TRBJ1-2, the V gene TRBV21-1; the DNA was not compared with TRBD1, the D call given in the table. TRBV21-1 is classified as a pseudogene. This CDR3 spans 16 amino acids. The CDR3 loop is CASSKVYRGRGYGYTF. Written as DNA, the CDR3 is TGTGCCAGCAGCAAAGTCTACAGGGGAAGAGGCTATGGCTACACCTTC.

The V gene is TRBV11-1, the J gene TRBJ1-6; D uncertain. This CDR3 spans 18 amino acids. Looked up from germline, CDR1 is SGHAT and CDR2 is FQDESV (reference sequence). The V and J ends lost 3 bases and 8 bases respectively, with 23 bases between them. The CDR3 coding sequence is TGTGCCAGCAGCTTTACCACGGGTACGGCGGGGAATCATTCACCCCTCCACTTT. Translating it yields CASSFTTGTAGNHSPLHF.

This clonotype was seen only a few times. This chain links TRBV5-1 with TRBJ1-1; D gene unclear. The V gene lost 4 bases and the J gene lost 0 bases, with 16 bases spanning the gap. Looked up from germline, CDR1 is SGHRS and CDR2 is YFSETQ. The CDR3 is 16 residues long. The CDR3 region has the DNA TGCGCCAGCAGCCTAGACCGGCGCACTGTGAACACTGAAGCTTTCTTT. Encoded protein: CASSLDRRTVNTEAFF.

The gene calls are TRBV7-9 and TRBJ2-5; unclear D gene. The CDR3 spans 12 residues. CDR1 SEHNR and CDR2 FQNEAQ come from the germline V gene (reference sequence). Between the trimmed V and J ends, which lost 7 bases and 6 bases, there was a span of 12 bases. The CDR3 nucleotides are TGTGCCAGCACCTTCCCCCAGCAGACCCAGTACTTC. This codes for CASTFPQQTQYF.

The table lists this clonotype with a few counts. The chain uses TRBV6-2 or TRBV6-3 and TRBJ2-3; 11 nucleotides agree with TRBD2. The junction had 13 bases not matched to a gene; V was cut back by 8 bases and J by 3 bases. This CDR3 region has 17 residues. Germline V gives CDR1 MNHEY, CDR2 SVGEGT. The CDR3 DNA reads TGTGCCAGCGGCACCACCACTAGCGGGAGAGGGACAGATACGCAGTATTTT. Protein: CASGTTTSGRGTDTQYF.

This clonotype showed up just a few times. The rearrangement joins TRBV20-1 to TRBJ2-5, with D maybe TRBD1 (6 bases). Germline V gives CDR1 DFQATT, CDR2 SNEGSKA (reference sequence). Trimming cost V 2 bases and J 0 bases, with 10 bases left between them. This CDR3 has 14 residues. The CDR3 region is CSARSGEYQETQYF. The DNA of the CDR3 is TGCAGTGCTAGATCAGGGGAGTACCAAGAGACCCAGTACTTC.

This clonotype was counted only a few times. Written as DNA, the CDR3 is TGTGCCACCAGGGGCGGGGGCTTGAACACTGAAGCTTTCTTT. The encoded protein is CATRGGGLNTEAFF. This chain links TRBV24-1 with TRBJ1-1, with D possibly matching TRBD1 (6 bases). The CDR3 length is 14 residues. CDR1 and CDR2 from the germline V gene are KGHDR and SFDVKD. The V end was cut by 7 bases, the J end by 0 bases, with 11 bases between.

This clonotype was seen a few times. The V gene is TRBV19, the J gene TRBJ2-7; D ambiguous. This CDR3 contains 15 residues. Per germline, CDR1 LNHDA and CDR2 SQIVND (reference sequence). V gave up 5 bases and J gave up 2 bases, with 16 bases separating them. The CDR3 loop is CASSPRGGKTYEQYV. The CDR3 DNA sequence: TGTGCCAGTAGTCCAAGAGGTGGGAAAACCTACGAGCAGTACGTC.

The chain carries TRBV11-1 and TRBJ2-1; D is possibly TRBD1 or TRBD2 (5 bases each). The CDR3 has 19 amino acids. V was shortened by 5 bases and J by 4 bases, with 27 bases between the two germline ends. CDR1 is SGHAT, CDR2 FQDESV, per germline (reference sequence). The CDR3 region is CASSPRRGEVPAFYNEQFF. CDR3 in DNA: TGTGCCAGCAGCCCCCGTAGGGGAGAGGTCCCGGCCTTTTACAATGAGCAGTTCTTC. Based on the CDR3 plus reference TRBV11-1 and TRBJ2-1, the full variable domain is EAEVAQSPRYKITEKSQAVAFWCDPISGHATLYWYRQILGQGPELLVQFQDESVVDDSQLPKDRFSAERLKGVDSTLKIQPAELGDSAMYLCASSPRRGEVPAFYNEQFFGPGTRLTVL.

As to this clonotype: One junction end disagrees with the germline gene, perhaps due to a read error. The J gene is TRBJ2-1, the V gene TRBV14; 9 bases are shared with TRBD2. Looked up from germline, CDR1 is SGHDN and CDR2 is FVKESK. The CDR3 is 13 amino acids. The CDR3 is CASSQALAGELFF. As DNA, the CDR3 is TGTGCCAGCAGCCAAGCACTAGCGGGCGAGCTGTTCTTC.

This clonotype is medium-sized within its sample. The CDR3 sequence is CASKEGYIAEAFF. The CDR3 DNA reads as TGTGCCAGCAAAGAGGGGTATATTGCTGAAGCTTTCTTT. This sequence joins TRBV6-5 and TRBJ1-1; D might be TRBD1 (5 bases). The CDR3 is 13 amino acids. Trimming stripped 7 bases from V and 6 bases from J, with 15 bases between. Germline assignment: CDR1 MNHEY and CDR2 SVGAGI.

CDR3 DNA sequence: TGTGCCACCTCCGGACTAGCGGGAGAGAATGAGCAGTTCTTC. Its translation: CATSGLAGENEQFF. J is TRBJ2-1 and V is TRBV24-1; 13 bases are a match to TRBD2. The CDR3 contains 14 residues. J lost 7 bases, V lost 9 bases, and 5 bases had no gene match. CDR1 is KGHDR and CDR2 is SFDVKD in the germline V gene.

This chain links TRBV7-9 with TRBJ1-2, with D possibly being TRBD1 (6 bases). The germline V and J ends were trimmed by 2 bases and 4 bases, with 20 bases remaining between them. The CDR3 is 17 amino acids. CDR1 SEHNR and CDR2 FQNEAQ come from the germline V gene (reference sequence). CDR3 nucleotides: TGTGCCAGCAGCTTACAGGGGAGTGCCTCTGAACTCTATGGCTACACCTTC. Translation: CASSLQGSASELYGYTF.